The T cell receptor (beta chain) described here comes from a study of blood T cells in healthy people across ages. Across the study: About one barcoded beta molecule per two T cells was the capture yield of template switching. General study findings and limits: With donor CMV status unknown, expanded clonotype changes were possibly confounded.

Per sample, extraction of total RNA gave at least 5 micrograms in every case. This clonotype appeared a few times. Its antigen is still unknown. The CDR3 totals 14 residues. With 5 bases removed from V and 2 bases from J, the gap between germline ends came to 12 bases. Germline V gene lookup returns CDR1 MGHDK and CDR2 SYGVNS. A second PCR, run for roughly 7 to 12 cycles, used a sample-barcoded 5' primer plus a J-beta primer mix. Each CDR3 protein is one row after TCRdb ran MiXCR on the 5' RACE reads. This sample carries about 380,000 distinct CDR3 sequences, about 55% of them seen once, and the ten largest clones take around 49%.

This receptor was obtained from a man in his 60s in good health. V gene TRBV25-1 combines with J gene TRBJ2-5; D may be TRBD1 or TRBD2 (5 bases each). The material sequenced was blood. The chain's CDR3 is CASSRQGGQETQYF. The CDR3 DNA sequence: TGTGCCAGCAGTCGGCAGGGCGGGCAAGAGACCCAGTACTTC.